The 10 T cell receptor beta chains reported below all come from one sample, sequenced in a study of T cell clones after liver transplantation. This table comes from immunoSEQ multiplex PCR, and its TCRdb copy is limited to in-frame clones, with some not included. Among under 55,000 clones listed, 86% were seen once. Sequencing was performed on CD4+ T cells from blood, taken 24 months after liver transplant. The receptors were gathered from a human patient who received a liver transplant. The graft donor may have given rise to some T cells.

The CDR3 loop is CASSLDSLSYEQYF. Written as DNA, the CDR3 is TGTGCCAGCTCACTGGACTCCCTGTCCTACGAGCAGTACTTC. The chain recombines TRBV18 with TRBJ2-7; TRBD2 is a possible D gene (5 bases). Germline V gives CDR1 KGHSH, CDR2 LQKENI. This CDR3 has 14 residues. Trimming stripped 4 bases from V and 1 base from J, with 11 bases between.

This chain uses TRBV19 with TRBJ1-5; weak D call: TRBD1 (6 bases). The V end lost 7 bases, the J end lost 0 bases, and 13 bases lay between the germline ends. Germline V gene sequence: CDR1 LNHDA, CDR2 SQIVND (reference sequence). The CDR3 has 15 amino acids. As DNA, the CDR3 is TGTGCCAGTAATAAGGACAGAAATAGCAATCAGCCCCAGCATTTT. This translates into CASNKDRNSNQPQHF. Full variable domain (remainder filled in from reference TRBV19 and TRBJ1-5): DGGITQSPKYLFRKEGQNVTLSCEQNLNHDAMYWYRQDPGQGLRLIYYSQIVNDFQKGDIAEGYSVSREKKESFPLTVTSAQKNPTAFYLCASNKDRNSNQPQHFGDGTRLSIL.

The gene calls are TRBV7-6 and TRBJ1-4, with TRBD1 matching over 8 bases. V shed 1 base and J 8 bases; nucleotides not matched to a gene: 6. Germline loops: CDR1 SGHVS, CDR2 FNYEAQ. This CDR3 is built from 15 residues. The CDR3 loop reads CASSLGQGSYEKLFF. The CDR3 nucleotides are TGTGCCAGCAGCTTAGGACAGGGGAGCTACGAAAAACTGTTTTTT. The full variable domain, completed using reference TRBV7-6 and TRBJ1-4, is GAGVSQSPRYKVTKRGQDVALRCDPISGHVSLYWYRQALGQGPEFLTYFNYEAQQDKSGLPNDRFSAERPEGSISTLTIQRTEQRDSAMYRCASSLGQGSYEKLFFGSGTQLSVL.

V is TRBV7-8 and J is TRBJ2-1; 7 bases align to TRBD2. In germline, CDR1 is SGHVS, CDR2 FQNEAQ. Germline trimming cut 5 bases from V and 4 bases from J; bases unmatched to any gene: 11. The CDR3 runs to 16 residues. CDR3 bases: TGTGCCAGCAGCCTAAAACTTACTAGCGCTTACAATGAGCAGTTCTTC. This encodes CASSLKLTSAYNEQFF.

V is TRBV21-1 and J is TRBJ1-5; the table calls TRBD1, which could not be checked here. TRBV21-1 is listed as a pseudogene. The CDR3 has 19 residues. For the CDR3, the DNA is TGTGCCAGCAGCAAAGGTTCCCTCAAGTCGGACAGGGGACACCAGCCCCAGCATTTT. Its translation: CASSKGSLKSDRGHQPQHF.

The chain carries TRBV4-3 and TRBJ1-2; D is uncertain. This CDR3 has 16 residues. With 0 bases removed from V and 9 bases from J, the gap between germline ends came to 20 bases. Germline CDR1 reads LGHNA; CDR2 reads YSLEER. The CDR3: CASSQDPPIVLGSYTF. The CDR3 nucleotides are TGCGCCAGCAGCCAAGATCCCCCCATTGTCCTGGGGAGCTACACCTTC.

V gene TRBV4-2 combines with J gene TRBJ2-1; 7 bases agree with TRBD2. Germline V gene sequence: CDR1 LGHNA, CDR2 YNFKEQ. V lost 1 base, J lost 6 bases, and 6 bases stayed unmatched. This CDR3 is built from 15 residues. CDR3 DNA sequence: TGTGCCAGCAGCCAAGGTACAGCGGGAACCAATGAGCAGTTCTTC. Translated, it gives CASSQGTAGTNEQFF.

This chain links TRBV27 with TRBJ1-1; D is possibly TRBD1 (6 bases). This CDR3 has 14 amino acids. Germline V CDR1 and CDR2: MNHEY, SMNVEV (reference sequence). Trimming pared 6 bases from V and 1 base from J, leaving 12 bases between. The CDR3 sequence is CASSLDRRNTEAFF. The DNA of the CDR3 is TGTGCCAGCAGCCTCGACAGGAGGAACACTGAAGCTTTCTTT.

The CDR3 is CASSPQETQYF. The DNA of the CDR3 is TGTGCCAGCAGCCCGCAAGAGACCCAGTACTTC. The chain has TRBV6-6 and TRBJ2-5; no firm D call. Germline V CDR1 and CDR2: MNHNY, SVGAGI (reference sequence). The CDR3 length is 11 residues. The germline V and J ends were trimmed by 6 bases and 2 bases, with 4 bases remaining between them.

The chain has TRBV7-2 and TRBJ1-1; D gene uncertain. Germline assignment: CDR1 SGHTA and CDR2 FQGNSA. V was cut by 2 bases and J by 0 bases, with 13 bases left in between. The CDR3 runs 16 residues. The CDR3 region has the DNA TGTGCCAGCAGCTTAAGTCAGCTTCCAATGAACACTGAAGCTTTCTTT. Translating gives CASSLSQLPMNTEAFF. The full variable domain, completed using reference TRBV7-2 and TRBJ1-1, is GAGVSQSPSNKVTEKGKDVELRCDPISGHTALYWYRQSLGQGLEFLIYFQGNSAPDKSGLPSDRFSAERTGGSVSTLTIQRTQQEDSAVYLCASSLSQLPMNTEAFFGQGTRLTVV.